Described below is a single T cell receptor (beta chain) sequence and its context. The target antigen is unknown. This sample was included in a study of cytomegalovirus exposure and HLA in healthy donors. Unmatched junction bases numbered 2, after V lost 0 bases and J lost 6 bases. The CDR3 runs to 14 residues. Per the germline V gene, CDR1 is MGHRA and CDR2 is YSYEKL. The PCR used 60 Vbeta and 13 Jbeta primers. Sequencing used immunoSEQ multiplex PCR; TCRdb keeps in-frame clones, though not all of them. The table has about 170,000 clones, roughly 80% seen once. Whole-study results and caveats: A later look showed TCR association rates differing by HLA locus, highest for DRB1 and lowest for HLA-C. What TCR beta sequences reportedly achieved was accurate prediction of HLA-A and HLA-B alleles in most subjects. When a later analysis compared HLA-associated TCR beta chains with equally common others, the HLA-associated chains turned out to be more clonally expanded and to have lower generation probabilities.

V and J are TRBV4-1 and TRBJ2-7; 10 positions agree with TRBD2. The sequencing input was PBMCs. The TCR sequence derives from a male donor in good health and CMV-seronegative. This CDR3 is CASSQEASGGEQYF. For the CDR3, the DNA is TGCGCCAGCAGCCAAGAGGCTAGCGGGGGCGAGCAGTACTTC.